Listed here are 8 T cell receptor beta chains from one sample, sequenced in a study of persistence of HIV-infected CD4 T cells. Cells were stimulated nonspecifically with anti-CD3/anti-CD28 magnetic beads. CD4+ T cells upregulating both CD40 ligand and CD69 were sorted as responding cells. The immunoSEQ assay was version 4, run in survey mode. Sequenced by immunoSEQ multiplex PCR; TCRdb stores in-frame clones only, minus some. The sample lists around 47,000 clones, just over 90% seen once, with around 2% in the top ten. Their recognized antigens are unknown. The specimen comprised CD4+ T cells sorted from PBMCs after roughly 18-hour stimulation, sampled from a patient who received antiretroviral therapy. These receptors were taken from an adult man with HIV who was CMV-seropositive.

The genes are TRBV5-1 and TRBJ1-4, with D possibly TRBD1 on 5 matching bases. The germline gives CDR1 SGHRS, CDR2 YFSETQ. This CDR3 is built from 15 residues. Trimming pared 5 bases from V and 5 bases from J, leaving 16 bases between. The DNA of the CDR3 is TGCGCCAGCAGTAACCCCGAGGGGCAAAATGAAAAACTGTTTTTT. Amino acids: CASSNPEGQNEKLFF.

This sequence joins TRBV28 and TRBJ1-5; no firm D call. The V end lost 3 bases, the J end lost 6 bases, and 24 bases lay between the germline ends. Germline V gene data show CDR1 as MDHEN and CDR2 as SYDVKM. This CDR3 comprises 18 residues. The DNA of the CDR3 is TGTGCCAGCAGTTTGATGATAACAGCCGCTATGGTCGGTCAGCCCCAGCATTTT. Translating it yields CASSLMITAAMVGQPQHF.

The V call is TRBV7-3, the J call TRBJ2-7; weak D call: TRBD2 (6 bases). The CDR3 sequence is 14 residues long. The germline gives CDR1 SGHTA, CDR2 FQGTGA. Trimming took 0 bases from V and 3 from J, leaving 9 bases between them. CDR3 nucleotide sequence: TGTGCCAGCAGCTTAACGGGGGGTCACTACGAGCAGTACTTC. Protein sequence: CASSLTGGHYEQYF. Full variable domain (missing parts from reference TRBV7-3 and TRBJ2-7): GAGVSQTPSNKVTEKGKYVELRCDPISGHTALYWYRQSLGQGPEFLIYFQGTGAADDSGLPNDRFFAVRPEGSVSTLKIQRTERGDSAVYLCASSLTGGHYEQYFGPGTRLTVT.

The DNA of the CDR3 is TGCGCCAGCGCCCGCCATGGACAGGGAGGGACAGATACGCAGTATTTT. The encoded protein is CASARHGQGGTDTQYF. The chain is built from TRBV5-1 and TRBJ2-3, with D maybe TRBD1 (8 bases). Germline V lookup: CDR1 SGHRS, CDR2 YFSETQ. The CDR3 length is 16 residues. Trimming removed 7 bases from V and 3 bases from J, with 21 bases in between.

The chain joins TRBV9 to TRBJ2-1, with D perhaps matching TRBD1 (5 bases). V was clipped by 0 bases and J by 6 bases, with 16 bases between them. CDR3 length equals 16 residues. Per germline, CDR1 SGDLS and CDR2 YYNGEE. The DNA for the CDR3 is TGTGCCAGCAGCGTAGCCACCCGCAGGGTACGCAATGAGCAGTTCTTC. It specifies CASSVATRRVRNEQFF.

In its sample, this clone was seen once. The J gene is TRBJ1-1, the V gene TRBV5-1; 7 bases are a match to TRBD1. Trimming at V came to 5 bases and at J to 4 bases, leaving 5 bases not matched to a gene. CDR1 and CDR2 (germline): SGHRS, YFSETQ. The CDR3 extends over 13 amino acids. DNA of the CDR3: TGCGCCAGCAGAGTGACAGGGTCCACTGAAGCTTTCTTT. Its translation: CASRVTGSTEAFF.

By proportion, this clone is medium-sized. The chain joins TRBV5-5 to TRBJ1-3, with no clear D. V was trimmed by 4 bases and J by 0 bases, leaving 8 bases between them. The CDR3 loop spans 14 amino acids. Germline lookup yields CDR1 SGHKS and CDR2 YYEKEE (reference sequence). The CDR3 sequence is CASSINPSGNTIYF. CDR3 DNA: TGTGCCAGCAGCATAAACCCCTCTGGAAACACCATATATTTT.

This clone has more than one count but fewer than ten. The rearrangement links TRBV7-2 to TRBJ1-6, with 9 nucleotides matching TRBD1. The CDR3 sequence is 14 residues long. Germline V gives CDR1 SGHTA, CDR2 FQGNSA. Losses at the gene ends were 4 bases for V and 7 bases for J; bases not matched to a gene: 2. The CDR3 nucleotides are TGTGCCAGCAGCTCCGGACAGGGGAATTCACCCCTCCACTTT. Encoded protein: CASSSGQGNSPLHF.